These T cell receptor beta chains were read from a single sample in a study of blood T cells in healthy people across ages. TCRdb reanalysed the 5' RACE reads using MiXCR and keeps one entry per CDR3 protein. The sample consists of around 2 million distinct CDR3 sequences, about 39% of them appearing once. Material for sequencing was blood. The receptors originated from a human donor in good health. The CDR3 runs from the conserved cysteine through the conserved F or W. The D gene is left open where the match is weak. A row's size may be missing; if present it is once, few, many or a size class.

NA,TRBJ1-2,TRBV10-3,NA,CAISESREAGRGYTF,TGTGCCATCAGTGAGTCGAGGGAAGCGGGGAGAGGCTACACCTTC
NA,TRBJ2-7,TRBV20-1,once,CSARRQGSPHEQYF,TGCAGTGCTAGAAGGCAGGGAAGCCCCCACGAACAGTACTTC
TRBD2,TRBJ2-1,TRBV7-9,NA,CASMTSGMWNEQFF,TGTGCCAGCATGACTAGCGGGATGTGGAATGAGCAGTTCTTC
NA,TRBJ1-6,TRBV7-2,NA,CASSLPQSPYNSPLHF,TGTGCCAGCAGCCTCCCCCAGTCTCCCTATAATTCACCCCTCCACTTT
TRBD2,TRBJ2-3,TRBV5-1,NA,CASSRSGTRTRGDTQYF,TGCGCCAGCAGTCGATCCGGGACTAGGACCCGGGGCGATACGCAGTATTTT
NA,TRBJ2-1,TRBV5-1,many,CASSLVGEQFF,TGCGCCAGCAGCTTGGTGGGTGAGCAGTTCTTC
NA,TRBJ1-2,TRBV5-1,few,CASSLNNQRGYSGYTF,TGCGCCAGCAGCTTGAATAATCAGAGGGGATACTCTGGCTACACCTTC
NA,TRBJ2-4,TRBV20-1,NA,CSAPARSIHERGWGLGYF,TGCAGTGCTCCCGCAAGATCTATCCACGAACGAGGCTGGGGTCTTGGGTACTTC
TRBD1,TRBJ1-2,TRBV9,NA,CASSVFVGGVYGYTF,TGTGCCAGCAGCGTCTTCGTAGGGGGCGTATATGGCTACACCTTC
TRBD2,TRBJ2-3,TRBV9,few,CASSVEAGGVLTDTQYF,TGTGCCAGCAGCGTAGAGGCGGGGGGGGTTCTTACAGATACGCAGTATTTT
TRBD1,TRBJ2-4,TRBV7-9,NA,CASSSTGFQNIQYF,TGTGCCAGCAGCTCGACAGGGTTTCAAAACATTCAGTACTTC
NA,TRBJ2-7,TRBV20-1,NA,CSARSGWGRYEQYF,TGCAGTGCTAGATCTGGTTGGGGTCGATACGAGCAGTACTTC
NA,TRBJ2-3,TRBV7-2,few,CASSLERGAVQYF,TGTGCCAGCAGCTTAGAACGGGGCGCAGTGCAGTATTTT
NA,TRBJ1-2,TRBV25-1,once,CASSEGDTHGYTF,TGTGCCAGCAGTGAAGGCGACACCCATGGCTACACCTTC
NA,TRBJ2-3,TRBV9,NA,CASSPHGAGADTQYF,TGTGCCAGCAGCCCCCACGGGGCAGGCGCAGATACGCAGTATTTT
NA,TRBJ2-1,TRBV20-1,NA,CSARDRSYNEQFF,TGCAGTGCTAGAGACAGATCATACAATGAGCAGTTCTTC
TRBD1,TRBJ1-1,TRBV6-5,NA,CASSYPGQGDTEAFF,TGTGCCAGCAGTTACCCCGGACAGGGGGACACTGAAGCTTTCTTT
TRBD1,TRBJ2-1,TRBV2,NA,CARGWDSGNEQFF,TGTGCCAGGGGTTGGGACAGCGGAAATGAGCAGTTCTTC
TRBD1,TRBJ2-7,TRBV5-5,NA,CTSSLNRRQGSYEQYF,TGTACCAGCAGCTTGAACCGGAGACAGGGATCCTACGAGCAGTACTTC
NA,TRBJ2-3,TRBV5-6,NA,CASSFDISGPDTQYF,TGTGCCAGCAGCTTTGACATTTCGGGACCAGATACGCAGTATTTT
NA,TRBJ1-2,TRBV5-1,once,CASSRAGDNYGYTF,TGCGCCAGCAGCCGGGCCGGGGATAACTATGGCTACACCTTC
NA,TRBJ2-7,TRBV3-1,few,CASSQEDQTFYEQYF,TGTGCCAGCAGCCAAGAAGACCAGACCTTCTACGAGCAGTACTTC
NA,TRBJ2-1,TRBV29-1,NA,CSVEARFVDEQFF,TGCAGCGTTGAGGCTAGATTCGTGGATGAGCAGTTCTTC
NA,TRBJ2-3,TRBV6-5,NA,CASSYSKDDPSTDTQYF,TGTGCCAGCAGTTACTCGAAGGATGATCCTAGCACAGATACGCAGTATTTT
NA,TRBJ2-3,TRBV6-5,NA,CASSFLATYTDTQYF,TGTGCCAGCAGTTTCCTAGCTACTTACACAGATACGCAGTATTTT
NA,TRBJ1-5,TRBV6-1,few,CASRPRSGWQSNQPQHF,TGTGCCAGCAGACCTCGTTCCGGCTGGCAAAGCAATCAGCCCCAGCATTTT
NA,TRBJ2-7,TRBV10-3,few,CAISDRPSHEQYF,TGTGCCATCAGTGACAGACCATCCCACGAGCAGTACTTC
TRBD1,TRBJ1-2,TRBV6-2/TRBV6-3,once,CAGSDRVFGYTF,TGTGCCGGCAGCGACAGGGTGTTTGGCTACACCTTC
NA,TRBJ1-1,TRBV20-1,once,CSAKPGPLLNTEAFF,TGCAGTGCTAAACCGGGACCCTTATTGAACACTGAAGCTTTCTTT
NA,TRBJ2-5,TRBV5-1,few,CASSSSDSQETQYF,TGCGCCAGCAGCTCATCTGACAGTCAAGAGACCCAGTACTTC
NA,TRBJ1-2,TRBV5-6,NA,CASSLGRRTNYGYTF,TGTGCCAGCAGCTTGGGAAGGCGAACTAACTATGGCTACACCTTC
TRBD1,TRBJ2-5,TRBV4-1,NA,CASSSGQGWGETQYF,TGCGCCAGCAGCTCCGGACAGGGGTGGGGAGAGACCCAGTACTTC
NA,TRBJ2-1,TRBV6-5,many,CASSYLGYEQFF,TGTGCCAGCAGTTACCTAGGTTACGAGCAGTTCTTC
NA,TRBJ1-1,TRBV19,NA,CASSSTVDTEAFF,TGTGCCAGTAGTTCAACAGTTGACACTGAAGCTTTCTTT
TRBD2,TRBJ2-1,TRBV7-3,NA,CASSLTSGGANYNEQFF,TGTGCCAGCAGCTTGACTAGCGGGGGGGCCAATTACAATGAGCAGTTCTTC